This TCR beta chain was observed in a study of blood T cell repertoires in COVID-19. Overall study context: The study drew acute and convalescent COVID-19 samples from the United States, Italy and Spain. Sources were T cells, B-cell-depleted T cells, or PBMCs; the material itself was cDNA or gDNA.

Trimming cost V 4 bases and J 7 bases; bases outside gene matches: 10. Germline CDR1 and CDR2: SGHTA and FQGNSA. The CDR3 is 16 residues long. As processed by the authors: From reference gene primer amplification, estimates of nucleated cell counts were derived. The data were produced by immunoSEQ multiplex PCR, yet TCRdb's version contains in-frame clones alone and is incomplete. V and J calls plus clone size are reproduced from that table; the DNA served to infer D and trimming. The table lists around 210,000 clones, 85% of them singletons. The sequencing sample was made of peripheral blood. The clonotype originates from a man in his fifties or sixties with COVID-19, enrolled during active disease. The V and J genes are TRBV7-2 and TRBJ2-2, with 9 bases that match TRBD1. The CDR3 region has the DNA TGTGCCAGCAGCTCTCGGGGACAGGGCATTATCGGGGAGCTGTTTTTT. It is translated as CASSSRGQGIIGELFF.